This entry is about one T cell receptor beta chain. Its antigen is unidentified. The entry originates in a study of cytomegalovirus exposure and HLA in healthy donors. Turning to the study itself: Samples from HLA-typed donors yielded some 85 million unique TCRs in an early data release.

Points from the study as a whole: A later analysis revealed that TCR association rates differed between HLA loci, peaking at DRB1 and bottoming out at HLA-C. Some TCR beta chains (around 180 of them) were listed as cytomegalovirus-associated.

Healthy individuals who donated bone marrow served as the donors. Trimming left V 4 bases short and J 0 bases short, with 13 bases between. This CDR3 has 15 amino acids. Per germline, CDR1 MNHNS and CDR2 SASEGT. The PCR employed 60 Vbeta primers together with 13 Jbeta primers. TCRdb keeps only in-frame clones here, not all; method: immunoSEQ multiplex PCR. The sample has about 170,000 clones; 73% are singletons. Source material: PBMCs. The chain joins TRBV6-1 to TRBJ2-7; D uncertain. The receptor comes from a woman aged 18-29 years in good health and CMV-seropositive. The CDR3 reads CASSVLGLSSYEQYF. The CDR3 nucleotides are TGTGCCAGCAGTGTCCTCGGTCTGAGCTCCTACGAGCAGTACTTC.